A single sample gave rise to the 3 T cell receptor beta chains below, sequenced in a study of breast tumors, draining lymph nodes, adjacent tissues. TCRdb fed the multiplex PCR reads into MiXCR, producing one record per CDR3 protein. The sample carries approximately 100,000 distinct CDR3 sequences, about 20% recorded once. Samples came from axillary lymph nodes draining the breast cancer. Material for sequencing was axillary lymph node tissue. The receptor source for this set is a female donor with breast cancer. Some clones in this sample may be carry-over from other donors' samples.

This clonotype has more than one count but fewer than ten. A much more abundant neighbour one base away suggests this may be a read error. V is TRBV9 and J is TRBJ2-1, with D perhaps TRBD1 or TRBD2 (6 bases each). The germline V gene encodes CDR1 SGDLS and CDR2 YYNGEE. The CDR3 is 12 amino acids. Trimming left V 3 bases short and J 15 bases short, with 16 bases between. The CDR3 protein is CASSAEGGGRFF. CDR3 in DNA: TGTGCCAGCAGCGCAGAAGGGGGAGGTCGGTTCTTC. Based on the CDR3 plus reference TRBV9 and TRBJ2-1, the full variable domain is DSGVTQTPKHLITATGQRVTLRCSPRSGDLSVYWYQQSLDQGLQFLIQYYNGEERAKGNILERFSAQQFPDLHSELNLSSLELGDSALYFCASSAEGGGRFFGPGTRLTVL.

Only a few counts were recorded for this clonotype. The J gene is TRBJ1-5, the V gene TRBV27; no firm D call. The V end was cut by 4 bases, the J end by 3 bases, with 10 bases between. The CDR3 is 14 residues long. CDR1 and CDR2 (germline): MNHEY, SMNVEV (reference sequence). In nucleotides, the CDR3 is TGTGCCAGCAGTTATACGGGAAACAATCAGCCCCAGCATTTT. This codes for CASSYTGNNQPQHF.

Concerning this clonotype itself: A clone one base away is much larger, so this may be a read error. The rearrangement links TRBV19 to TRBJ1-6; D unclear. This CDR3 is built from 13 residues. The germline gives CDR1 LNHDA, CDR2 SQIVND (reference sequence). Trimming took 5 bases from V and 5 from J, leaving 7 bases between them. CDR3 loop: CASSRNNNSPLHF. In nucleotides, the CDR3 is TGTGCCAGTAGTCGGAACAATAATTCACCCCTCCACTTT.